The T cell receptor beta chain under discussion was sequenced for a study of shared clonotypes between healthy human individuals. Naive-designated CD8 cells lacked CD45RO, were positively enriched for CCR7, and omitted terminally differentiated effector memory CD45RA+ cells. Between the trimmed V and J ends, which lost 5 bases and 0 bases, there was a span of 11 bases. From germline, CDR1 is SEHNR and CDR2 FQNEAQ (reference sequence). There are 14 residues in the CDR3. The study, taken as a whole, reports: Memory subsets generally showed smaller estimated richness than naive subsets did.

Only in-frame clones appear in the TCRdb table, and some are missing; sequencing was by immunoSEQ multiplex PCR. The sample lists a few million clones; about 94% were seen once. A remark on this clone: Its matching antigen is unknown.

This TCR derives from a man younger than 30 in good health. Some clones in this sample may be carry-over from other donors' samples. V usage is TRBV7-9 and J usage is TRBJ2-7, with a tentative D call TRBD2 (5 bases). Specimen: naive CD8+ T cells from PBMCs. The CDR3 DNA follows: TGTGCCAGCAGCGAAGAGGGTAGCTCCTACGAGCAGTACTTC. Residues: CASSEEGSSYEQYF.